The following is a T cell receptor (beta chain) sequence with its context. Its antigen is unknown. The data stem from a study of cytomegalovirus exposure and HLA in healthy donors. Whole-study results and caveats: Analysis was performed later, and it showed HLA-associated TCR beta chains to be more clonally expanded than equally common others. Beyond CMV serostatus, there was no information to go on about immune exposure.

Primers included in the PCR were 60 Vbeta and 13 Jbeta primers. Data came from immunoSEQ multiplex PCR; TCRdb stores just in-frame clones and leaves some out. The sample carries 150,000 or so clones, approximately 78% recorded once. The CDR3 consists of 13 residues. CDR1 and CDR2 from the germline V gene are MNHEY and SVGAGI. The V end lost 5 bases, the J end lost 1 base, and 8 bases lay between the germline ends. The chain uses TRBV6-5 and TRBJ1-1; no reliable D call. This sequence originates from a male donor in good health and CMV-seropositive. The sample was PBMCs. Here the CDR3 DNA reads TGTGCCAGCAGTGAGACACGGAACACTGAAGCTTTCTTT. This encodes CASSETRNTEAFF.